This T cell receptor (beta chain) was sequenced in a study of T cell responses to AZD1222 COVID-19 vaccine. Sequencing was performed with immunoSEQ multiplex PCR; in TCRdb, only in-frame clones are kept and a portion is missing. The sample records about 89,000 clones, around nine tenths being singletons. V lost 4 bases to trimming and J lost 0 bases, with 16 bases between them. CDR3 size: 17 residues. Germline CDR1 and CDR2: MGHRA and YSYEKL. The source was peripheral blood, collected 28 days after the second AZD1222 dose. The chain recombines TRBV4-1 with TRBJ1-5; D call uncertain. The receptor's source is an adult who received the AZD1222 COVID-19 vaccine. Written as DNA, the CDR3 is TGCGCCAGCAGCCCTCGAGGAAGGGAATATAGCAATCAGCCCCAGCATTTT. Translating gives CASSPRGREYSNQPQHF.